Sequencing of this T cell receptor beta chain was carried out in a study of response to subunit inactivated influenza vaccine. Study results and limitations: Authors suggested each seasonal flu vaccination may recruit only limited numbers of new T cells.

This clonotype was seen more than once but under ten times. Its target is unknown. Each CDR3 protein is one row after TCRdb ran MiXCR on the RT-PCR reads. The data show about 700,000 distinct CDR3 sequences, roughly 15% seen once. CDR3 length: 16 amino acids. Germline CDR1 reads LGHNA; CDR2 reads YSLEER. The J segment lost 0 bases and the V segment lost 4 bases, leaving 6 bases of the junction unmatched. This TCR was sampled from a man in his fifties who received an inactivated influenza vaccine. The chain has TRBV4-3 and TRBJ2-1; 7 nucleotides line up with TRBD2. Specimen: PBMCs from blood, collected around two weeks before vaccination. For the CDR3, the DNA is TGCGCCAGCAGCCTCCTTAGCGGGCTCTCCTACAATGAGCAGTTCTTC. Protein sequence: CASSLLSGLSYNEQFF.